Presented here are 31 T cell receptor beta chains from one specimen sequenced in a study of OX40 agonist ivuxolimab in advanced cancers. Clones were sequenced by immunoSEQ multiplex PCR, and TCRdb holds only the in-frame ones, with some missing. The sample has tens of thousands of clones; around 90% are singletons. Sequenced here: CD4+ or CD8+ T cells sorted from blood, sampled in a trial of the OX40 agonist ivuxolimab. The receptors were sampled from an adult with an advanced solid tumor such as melanoma, head and neck, liver or kidney cancer.

This chain links TRBV30 with TRBJ1-1; D perhaps matches TRBD1 (5 bases). CDR1 is GTSNPN and CDR2 is SVGIG in the germline V gene (reference sequence). CDR3 size: 14 residues. V lost 2 bases to trimming and J lost 12 bases, with 22 bases between them. For the CDR3, the DNA is TGTGCCTGGAGTCGCGCCGTATCGGGACCTCTCCCTTTCTTT. This translates into CAWSRAVSGPLPFF.

CDR3 sequence: CASSRDHTDTQYF. In DNA, the CDR3 is TGTGCCAGTAGTAGGGACCACACAGATACGCAGTATTTT. The chain links TRBV19 to TRBJ2-3; tentatively, D is TRBD1 or TRBD2 (5 bases each). Per germline, CDR1 LNHDA and CDR2 SQIVND (reference sequence). Trimming took 4 bases from V and 2 from J, leaving 7 bases between them. The CDR3 is made up of 13 amino acids.

V and J are TRBV6-5 and TRBJ1-5, with 9 bases that match TRBD1. This CDR3 is built from 15 residues. V lost 5 bases to trimming and J lost 1 base; unmatched junction nucleotides: 3. Germline CDR1 MNHEY, CDR2 SVGAGI. The CDR3 protein is CASSLDRGSNQPQHF. The CDR3 DNA reads TGTGCCAGCAGTCTCGACAGGGGGAGCAATCAGCCCCAGCATTTT.

The rearrangement uses TRBV7-3 and TRBJ1-6; 9 bases are shared with TRBD1. Losses at the gene ends were 4 bases for V and 7 bases for J; bases not matched to a gene: 5. CDR3 size: 15 residues. Germline values: CDR1 SGHTA, CDR2 FQGTGA. The CDR3: CASSYGQGLNSPLHF. The CDR3 nucleotides read TGTGCCAGCAGCTATGGACAGGGGCTCAATTCACCCCTCCACTTT.

The chain couples TRBV7-2 to TRBJ1-5, with TRBD1 matching over 9 bases. CDR3 length: 16 residues. Trimming took 1 base from V and 6 from J; bases not matched to a gene: 7. Germline values: CDR1 SGHTA, CDR2 FQGNSA. This CDR3 is CASSLGDRVAVQPQHF. The DNA for the CDR3 is TGTGCCAGCAGCTTAGGGGACAGGGTTGCCGTTCAGCCCCAGCATTTT.

V gene TRBV5-1 combines with J gene TRBJ2-3, with TRBD1 identical over 12 bases. Per germline, CDR1 SGHRS and CDR2 YFSETQ. V dropped 4 bases and J dropped 4; count of bases not matched to a gene: 10. This CDR3 comprises 17 residues. The CDR3 DNA reads TGCGCCAGCAGCGGGCTCGGGACAGGGGGCTCCCCAGATACGCAGTATTTT. Its translation is CASSGLGTGGSPDTQYF.

This chain uses TRBV28 with TRBJ2-7; 7 bases are shared with TRBD1. Germline V lookup: CDR1 MDHEN, CDR2 SYDVKM. The V gene end was trimmed by 7 bases and the J gene end by 6 bases; junction bases not matched to a gene: 9. There are 13 residues in the CDR3. CDR3 nucleotides: TGTGCCAGCACCGGTGGACAGGTAGGCGAGCAGTACTTC. Translated, it gives CASTGGQVGEQYF. Looking up the rest from reference TRBV28 and TRBJ2-7 gives the full variable domain: DVKVTQSSRYLVKRTGEKVFLECVQDMDHENMFWYRQDPGLGLRLIYFSYDVKMKEKGDIPEGYSVSREKKERFSLILESASTNQTSMYLCASTGGQVGEQYFGPGTRLTVT.

The table lists this clone with a few counts. The chain combines TRBV2 with TRBJ1-5; no reliable D call. Germline V CDR1 and CDR2: SNHLY, FYNNEI. The V end was cut by 4 bases, the J end by 6 bases, with 7 bases between. This CDR3 contains 12 residues. The CDR3 bases are TGTGCCAGCAGTGGCCTTAGTCAGCCCCAGCATTTT. This encodes CASSGLSQPQHF.

The chain combines TRBV5-4 with TRBJ2-2; TRBD2 might be the D (6 bases). V gave up 0 bases and J gave up 7 bases, with 16 bases separating them. Germline V lookup: CDR1 SGHNT, CDR2 YYREEE (reference sequence). The CDR3 totals 16 residues. Here the CDR3 reads CASSLAGSGLSGELFF. CDR3 nucleotide sequence: TGTGCCAGCAGCTTGGCCGGGAGTGGGTTGAGCGGGGAGCTGTTTTTT.

J is TRBJ1-6 and V is TRBV6-5, with TRBD1 identical over 9 bases. Germline loops: CDR1 MNHEY, CDR2 SVGAGI. This CDR3 is 13 amino acids long. Germline trimming cut 8 bases from V and 5 bases from J; bases unmatched to any gene: 1. CDR3 sequence: CASRDRDNSPLHF. The CDR3 nucleotides read TGTGCCAGCCGGGACAGGGATAATTCACCCCTCCACTTT.

This chain uses TRBV19 with TRBJ1-3; D not certain. CDR1 is LNHDA and CDR2 is SQIVND in the germline V gene (reference sequence). V lost 6 bases and J 0 bases, leaving 6 bases between the germline ends. This CDR3 region has 13 residues. The CDR3 DNA sequence: TGTGCCAGTAGAGTAAGCTCTGGAAACACCATATATTTT. This encodes CASRVSSGNTIYF.

The chain couples TRBV18 to TRBJ1-1, with unresolved D. This CDR3 is 17 amino acids long. Germline V gives CDR1 KGHSH, CDR2 LQKENI. Trimming pared 0 bases from V and 1 base from J, leaving 15 bases between. The DNA for the CDR3 is TGTGCCAGCTCACCACCCGTCAGAGCAGGCCGGAACACTGAAGCTTTCTTT. It yields the protein CASSPPVRAGRNTEAFF.

A remark on this clone: A junction boundary mismatches the germline segment, possibly from a read error. The chain uses TRBV5-4 and TRBJ1-5; 12 bases are shared with TRBD1. This CDR3 is 15 amino acids long. Germline CDR1 and CDR2: SGHNT and YYREEE (reference sequence). The CDR3 DNA reads TGTGCCAGCAGCAGCGGGACAGGGGGCAACCAGCCCCAGCATTTT. Amino acid sequence: CASSSGTGGNQPQHF.

Only one count was recorded for this clone. This chain connects TRBV4-1 to TRBJ2-5, with 7 bases fitting TRBD1. Trimming took 3 bases from V and 3 from J; bases not matched to a gene: 7. The germline CDR1 and CDR2 sequences are MGHRA and YSYEKL. This CDR3 spans 15 amino acids. The CDR3: CASSQPDRDEETQYF. The CDR3 coding sequence is TGCGCCAGCAGCCAGCCCGACAGGGATGAAGAGACCCAGTACTTC.

This clone came up a few times. Distinct nucleotide sequences in the sample also encode this CDR3. The chain uses TRBV7-9 and TRBJ2-1, with D uncertain. Trimming took 5 bases from V and 5 from J, leaving 4 bases between them. This CDR3 is built from 11 residues. The V gene's germline CDR1 is SEHNR and CDR2 FQNEAQ (reference sequence). This CDR3 is CASSLNNEQFF. CDR3 nucleotide sequence: TGTGCCAGCAGCCTTAACAATGAGCAGTTCTTC.

The V call is TRBV5-1, the J call TRBJ2-5; perhaps TRBD1 as D (7 bases). The DNA end favors TRBJ2-7, so the J call may be wrong. Germline values: CDR1 SGHRS, CDR2 YFSETQ. The CDR3 has 16 amino acids. The CDR3 DNA sequence: TGCGCCAGCAGCGCGGGACACCGGGACAGCTCCTACGAGCAGTACTTC. Translated: CASSAGHRDSSYEQYF.

The chain carries TRBV6-1 and TRBJ2-1; maybe TRBD2 (6 bases). Germline lookup yields CDR1 MNHNS and CDR2 SASEGT. The CDR3 is 14 residues long. V lost 7 bases to trimming and J lost 3 bases, with 13 bases between them. The CDR3 spells CASIPGVVYNEQFF. CDR3 coding DNA: TGTGCCAGCATCCCGGGGGTCGTCTACAATGAGCAGTTCTTC.

The chain carries TRBV6-1 and TRBJ2-7; tentatively, D is TRBD2 (5 bases). Germline-derived CDR1 and CDR2 are MNHNS and SASEGT. Trimming removed 7 bases at V and 0 bases at J, with 13 bases between. The CDR3 totals 14 residues. CDR3 amino acids: CASTERGISYEQYF. CDR3 bases: TGTGCCAGCACCGAAAGAGGGATCTCCTACGAGCAGTACTTC.

The CDR3 spells CASRRTESSGNTIYF. CDR3 sequence (DNA): TGTGCCAGCAGAAGAACAGAATCCTCTGGAAACACCATATATTTT. The chain combines TRBV6-1 with TRBJ1-3; D not resolved. With 6 bases removed from V and 0 bases from J, the gap between germline ends came to 12 bases. CDR1 and CDR2 from the germline V gene are MNHNS and SASEGT. The CDR3 is 15 amino acids.

Only a few counts were recorded for this clone. The chain couples TRBV15 to TRBJ2-7; possibly TRBD1 or TRBD2 for D (5 bases each). The CDR3 spans 14 residues. Trimming stripped 1 base from V and 2 bases from J, with 9 bases between. Germline CDR1 LNHNV, CDR2 YYDKDF (reference sequence). The CDR3 DNA sequence: TGTGCCACCAGCAGAGCGAGGGGTGCCTACGAGCAGTACTTC. Translation: CATSRARGAYEQYF.

This chain uses TRBV14 with TRBJ2-2, with D perhaps matching TRBD2 (6 bases). This CDR3 region has 16 residues. Germline-derived CDR1 and CDR2 are SGHDN and FVKESK. Trimming pared 2 bases from V and 2 bases from J, leaving 12 bases between. CDR3 in amino acids: CASSQLSGSNTGELFF. The CDR3 DNA reads TGTGCCAGCAGCCAATTGAGCGGGTCAAACACCGGGGAGCTGTTTTTT.

The genes are TRBV11-2 and TRBJ2-5, with no clear D. This CDR3 comprises 13 residues. V was clipped by 3 bases and J by 5 bases, with 10 bases between them. Germline V gene sequence: CDR1 SGHAT, CDR2 FQNNGV. The DNA for the CDR3 is TGTGCCAGCAGCTTCGCACTACATGAGACCCAGTACTTC. As protein: CASSFALHETQYF.

The genes are TRBV7-2 and TRBJ1-1; no firm D call. Germline V gene data show CDR1 as SGHTA and CDR2 as FQGNSA. Trimming cost V 1 base and J 5 bases, with 14 bases left between them. This CDR3 is 15 amino acids long. The CDR3 DNA reads as TGTGCCAGCAGCTTAGAGGGCTGGGCTGGGACTGAAGCTTTCTTT. Its protein is CASSLEGWAGTEAFF.

The rearrangement links TRBV2 to TRBJ1-1; perhaps TRBD1 as D (6 bases). Trimming stripped 4 bases from V and 6 bases from J, with 18 bases between. CDR3 size: 15 residues. Germline V gene data show CDR1 as SNHLY and CDR2 as FYNNEI. CDR3 nucleotide sequence: TGTGCCAGCAGTGCTCTACAGGGAACGTCGGCTGAAGCTTTCTTT. As protein: CASSALQGTSAEAFF.

V is TRBV6-1 and J is TRBJ2-7, with TRBD2 identical over 7 bases. Germline V gene data show CDR1 as MNHNS and CDR2 as SASEGT. The CDR3 extends over 12 amino acids. Losses at the gene ends were 7 bases for V and 7 bases for J; bases not matched to a gene: 7. CDR3 in amino acids: CASTPGGREQYF. Written as DNA, the CDR3 is TGTGCCAGCACCCCGGGAGGACGGGAGCAGTACTTC.

J is TRBJ1-3 and V is TRBV10-3, with D perhaps TRBD1 (6 bases). This CDR3 is 15 amino acids long. Trimming took off 11 bases at V and 4 bases at J, with 21 bases between the two ends. Germline loops: CDR1 ENHRY, CDR2 SYGVKD. The CDR3 DNA follows: TGTGCCTCCCAGCCCGGCGGGACAAGCGGAAACACCATATATTTT. Its protein product is CASQPGGTSGNTIYF.

The chain employs TRBV7-7 and TRBJ2-5, with TRBD1 matching 8 bases. Germline CDR1 and CDR2: SSHAT and FNYEAQ (reference sequence). CDR3 length equals 13 residues. The V and J ends lost 5 bases and 5 bases, in that order; junction bases with no gene match: 4. The CDR3 DNA reads as TGTGCCAGCAGCACGACAGGGGACGAGACCCAGTACTTC. It encodes CASSTTGDETQYF.

This clone was detected once. The J gene is TRBJ2-2, the V gene TRBV5-8; a possible D gene is TRBD1 (5 bases). The V end lost 0 bases, the J end lost 4 bases, and 10 bases lay between the germline ends. In germline, CDR1 is SGHTS, CDR2 YDEGEE. The length of the CDR3 is 15 residues. CDR3 sequence: CASSLEDRSTGELFF. As DNA, the CDR3 is TGTGCCAGCAGCTTGGAAGACAGAAGCACCGGGGAGCTGTTTTTT.

V gene TRBV7-3 combines with J gene TRBJ2-5, with 10 bases that match TRBD1. Germline V gene sequence: CDR1 SGHTA, CDR2 FQGTGA. Trimming at V came to 5 bases and at J to 5 bases, leaving 11 bases not matched to a gene. The CDR3 spans 16 residues. Here the CDR3 reads CASSPGPGQGRETQYF. DNA for the CDR3: TGTGCCAGCAGCCCAGGGCCGGGACAGGGGCGGGAGACCCAGTACTTC.

The chain uses TRBV7-3 and TRBJ2-2, with 12 positions matching TRBD1. This CDR3 spans 16 amino acids. The germline V gene has CDR1 SGHTA and CDR2 FQGTGA. V was pared by 3 bases and J by 6 bases, with 5 bases of the junction left unmatched. The CDR3: CASSLSGTGGSGELFF. The CDR3 nucleotides are TGTGCCAGCAGCTTGTCCGGGACAGGGGGCTCCGGGGAGCTGTTTTTT.

The rearrangement links TRBV9 to TRBJ2-3, with D perhaps matching TRBD1 (6 bases). This CDR3 contains 16 residues. V was clipped by 3 bases and J by 2 bases, with 16 bases between them. Germline V CDR1 and CDR2: SGDLS, YYNGEE. Here the CDR3 reads CASSAHPGQVTDTQYF. The CDR3, as DNA: TGTGCCAGCAGCGCACATCCGGGACAAGTCACAGATACGCAGTATTTT.